This is a list of T cell receptor beta chains from one sample in a study of CD8+ T cells in alopecia areata. Measured with immunoSEQ multiplex PCR; TCRdb has only the in-frame clones, and not every one. There are about 64,000 clones in the sample; roughly 50% occur only once, and around 20% lies in the top ten. Sample: CD8+ T cells sorted from blood, taken at approximately week 37, from a patient treated with tofacitinib. The source is a human donor with alopecia areata. The CDR3 runs from the conserved cysteine through the conserved F or W. The D gene is left open where the match is weak. The size field is filled for only some rows; it gives once, few, many or a size class.

d_gene	abundance	v_gene	j_gene	CDR3nt	CDR3aa
NA	NA	TRBV27	TRBJ1-1	TGTGCCAGCAGTTTAGTCGGGCGCACTGAAGCTTTCTTT	CASSLVGRTEAFF
NA	few	TRBV9	TRBJ1-1	TGTGCCAGCAGCGTGGGGGGTCTCACTGAAGCTTTCTTT	CASSVGGLTEAFF
NA	NA	TRBV29-1	TRBJ2-7	TGCAGCGTCCGAATGGGCTACGAGCAGTACTTC	CSVRMGYEQYF
TRBD2	NA	TRBV9	TRBJ2-1	TGTGCCAGCAGCTTAGGCGGGGGGCTAGGTAATGAGCAGTTCTTC	CASSLGGGLGNEQFF
TRBD2	NA	TRBV27	TRBJ2-5	TGTGCCAGCCAAGGGAGGGCCCGGGAGACCCAGTACTTC	CASQGRARETQYF
TRBD1	NA	TRBV29-1	TRBJ2-1	TGCAGCGCCGGACTAGGGACAGGGGGCTACAATGAGCAGTTCTTC	CSAGLGTGGYNEQFF
TRBD2	few	TRBV9	TRBJ2-7	TGTGCCAGCAGCCTGAGACTAGCGATAGGATACGAGCAGTACTTC	CASSLRLAIGYEQYF
NA	NA	TRBV7-8	TRBJ2-7	TGTGCCAGCAGCACACTGGGGGGGGTCCGGGACAGTCTGTACGAGCAGTACTTC	CASSTLGGVRDSLYEQYF
TRBD2	NA	TRBV6-5	TRBJ2-2	TGTGCCAGCAGACCCGGACTAGCGCCCCCCGGGGAGCTGTTTTTT	CASRPGLAPPGELFF
NA	NA	TRBV27	TRBJ2-7	TGTGCCAGCGCCACTGAAGGGGGGGTGTCCTACGAGCAGTACTTC	CASATEGGVSYEQYF
NA	NA	TRBV11-2	TRBJ2-2	TGTGCCAGCAGCGGTGGGGGAATCGGGGAGCTGTTTTTT	CASSGGGIGELFF
NA	few	TRBV6-1	TRBJ2-1	TGTGCCAGCAGTGAAGGTCTTAATGAGCAGTTCTTC	CASSEGLNEQFF
NA	few	TRBV5-1	TRBJ1-1	TGCGCCAGCAACCTTGAGGGGGTGAACACTGAAGCTTTCTTT	CASNLEGVNTEAFF
TRBD2	few	TRBV19	TRBJ2-2	TGTGCCAGTAGTACTAGCGGGAACACCGGGGAGCTGTTTTTT	CASSTSGNTGELFF
NA	NA	TRBV5-1	TRBJ2-3	TGCGCCAGCAGCTTGGTTGGTGGTAGCGGCACAGATACGCAGTATTTT	CASSLVGGSGTDTQYF
NA	NA	TRBV4-1	TRBJ2-2	TGCGCCAGCAGCCAAGTGGGACGGAACACCGGGGAGCTGTTTTTT	CASSQVGRNTGELFF
TRBD1	NA	TRBV30	TRBJ2-7	TGTGCCTGGAGTGGGGGACAGCATTACTACGAGCAGTACTTC	CAWSGGQHYYEQYF
NA	NA	TRBV30	TRBJ1-5	TGTGCCTGGAATCCAGGGAATAATCAGCCCCAGCATTTT	CAWNPGNNQPQHF
NA	NA	TRBV19	TRBJ2-7	TGTGCCAGTAGTATGCGTCCCGATCCATTCTACGAGCAGTACTTC	CASSMRPDPFYEQYF
NA	NA	TRBV11-2	TRBJ2-7	TGTGCCAGCAGCTACAGGACAGAACCGAACCAGCAGTACTTC	CASSYRTEPNQQYF
TRBD1	NA	TRBV15	TRBJ1-2	TGTGCCACCAGCAGAGAAAGTGGGGGTTTATGGGACAGCTATGGCTACACCTTC	CATSRESGGLWDSYGYTF
NA	NA	TRBV4-2	TRBJ1-1	TGTGCCAGCAGCCAAGATATCGGTCTGTTAGCGAACACTGAAGCTTTCTTT	CASSQDIGLLANTEAFF
NA	NA	TRBV30	TRBJ1-2	TGTGCCTGGAGGGAGTACACATATGGCTACACCTTC	CAWREYTYGYTF
NA	few	TRBV29-1	TRBJ2-7	TGCAGCTCCTTAGAGGGTCACGAGCAGTACTTC	CSSLEGHEQYF